Below are 22 T cell receptor beta chains sequenced from a single sample in a study of CD4+ T cells in melanoma. Only in-frame clones appear in the TCRdb table, and some are missing; sequencing was by immunoSEQ multiplex PCR. The sample records more than 90,000 clones, around 92% being singletons. Sequenced material: peripheral blood. Source of these receptors: a human donor with melanoma.

This clone was seen only a few times. The chain links TRBV19 to TRBJ1-5; 12 bases map to TRBD1. This CDR3 region has 16 residues. The ends lost 3 bases at V and 2 bases at J; junction bases unmatched: 2. CDR1 and CDR2 from the germline V gene are LNHDA and SQIVND (reference sequence). This CDR3 is CASSMGQGAGNQPQHF. CDR3 DNA: TGTGCCAGTAGTATGGGACAGGGGGCTGGCAATCAGCCCCAGCATTTT.

In this sample, this clone turned up a few times. The V and J genes are TRBV5-4 and TRBJ1-5; the match to TRBD1 covers 7 bases. CDR1 SGHNT and CDR2 YYREEE come from the germline V gene (reference sequence). Trimming took 7 bases from V and 6 from J; bases not matched to a gene: 7. The CDR3 runs to 13 residues. The CDR3, as DNA: TGTGCCAGCGCAGGGGGAATAGGTCAGCCCCAGCATTTT. It translates to CASAGGIGQPQHF.

This chain links TRBV7-2 with TRBJ2-5, with D maybe TRBD1 (6 bases). The germline V and J ends were trimmed by 6 bases and 4 bases, with 12 bases remaining between them. Germline values: CDR1 SGHTA, CDR2 FQGNSA. The CDR3 runs to 13 residues. Written as DNA, the CDR3 is TGTGCCAGCAGTTTAAACAGGGCAGAGACCCAGTACTTC. Protein: CASSLNRAETQYF.

The chain employs TRBV4-2 and TRBJ2-7; maybe TRBD1 (5 bases). Germline V gene sequence: CDR1 LGHNA, CDR2 YNFKEQ. The V gene lost 0 bases and the J gene lost 6 bases, with 12 bases spanning the gap. The CDR3 loop spans 14 amino acids. The CDR3 DNA follows: TGTGCCAGCAGCCAAGATTTAGGGGTCGGCGAGCAGTACTTC. Translating it yields CASSQDLGVGEQYF.

This chain links TRBV19 with TRBJ2-5; tentative D call: TRBD1 (5 bases). CDR1 LNHDA and CDR2 SQIVND come from the germline V gene (reference sequence). V lost 7 bases and J lost 2, with 14 bases in between. The CDR3 loop spans 14 amino acids. CDR3 DNA: TGTGCCAGTACCCAGGGTTTGTGGCAAGAGACCCAGTACTTC. Its translation is CASTQGLWQETQYF.

The chain carries TRBV11-2 and TRBJ2-7; D might be TRBD1 (8 bases). Trimming took off 5 bases at V and 6 bases at J, with 17 bases between the two ends. The CDR3 is 14 amino acids. Germline CDR1 is SGHAT and CDR2 is FQNNGV. The CDR3 region has the DNA TGTGCCAGCAGCCCACAGGGGGGGGTCGGCGAGCAGTACTTC. Encoded protein: CASSPQGGVGEQYF. Based on the CDR3 plus reference TRBV11-2 and TRBJ2-7, the full variable domain is EAGVAQSPRYKIIEKRQSVAFWCNPISGHATLYWYQQILGQGPKLLIQFQNNGVVDDSQLPKDRFSAERLKGVDSTLKIQPAKLEDSAVYLCASSPQGGVGEQYFGPGTRLTVT.

The genes are TRBV29-1 and TRBJ1-2; D possibly corresponds to TRBD1 (5 bases). CDR3 length equals 13 residues. The V end was cut by 1 base, the J end by 3 bases, with 9 bases between. Per germline, CDR1 SQVTM and CDR2 ANQGSEA. CDR3 protein: CSVEGRGDYGYTF. Here the CDR3 DNA reads TGCAGCGTTGAAGGGAGGGGCGACTATGGCTACACCTTC.

The chain couples TRBV7-3 to TRBJ2-2; 7 nucleotides match TRBD1. Losses at the gene ends were 2 bases for V and 5 bases for J; bases not matched to a gene: 8. Germline V lookup: CDR1 SGHTA, CDR2 FQGTGA. The CDR3 runs 16 residues. CDR3 sequence reads: CASSLPDRESTGELFF. For the CDR3, the DNA is TGTGCCAGCAGCTTACCCGACAGGGAATCGACCGGGGAGCTGTTTTTT.

This chain connects TRBV4-2 to TRBJ2-7; maybe TRBD2 (6 bases). Trimming stripped 0 bases from V and 5 bases from J, with 11 bases between. Germline V gene sequence: CDR1 LGHNA, CDR2 YNFKEQ. This CDR3 is built from 14 residues. In nucleotides, the CDR3 is TGTGCCAGCAGCCAAGATCGGAGGGAGGACGAGCAGTACTTC. Its protein is CASSQDRREDEQYF.

The chain is built from TRBV5-4 and TRBJ1-4; maybe TRBD1 (5 bases). The CDR3 totals 18 residues. Per germline, CDR1 SGHNT and CDR2 YYREEE (reference sequence). V was shortened by 4 bases and J by 0 bases, with 19 bases between the two germline ends. The CDR3 here is CASSPGGRAMATNEKLFF. The CDR3 nucleotides are TGTGCCAGCAGCCCCGGGGGTCGAGCCATGGCAACTAATGAAAAACTGTTTTTT.

V is TRBV27 and J is TRBJ2-7, with 9 positions matching TRBD2. With 5 bases clipped from V and 6 bases from J, the junction kept 5 bases outside the gene matches. The CDR3 spans 13 residues. CDR1 MNHEY and CDR2 SMNVEV come from the germline V gene (reference sequence). CDR3 protein: CASSSRGGAEQYF. CDR3 DNA: TGTGCCAGCAGTAGTCGCGGGGGGGCCGAGCAGTACTTC.

The chain recombines TRBV30 with TRBJ1-1; tentative D call: TRBD1 (5 bases). CDR1 is GTSNPN, CDR2 SVGIG, per germline (reference sequence). CDR3 length: 15 residues. V was clipped by 3 bases and J by 1 base, with 15 bases between them. CDR3 nucleotides: TGTGCCTGGAGGCGCGGGACGCAGAAGAACACTGAAGCTTTCTTT. Protein product: CAWRRGTQKNTEAFF.

This chain connects TRBV5-1 to TRBJ2-7, with D uncertain. This CDR3 is 13 amino acids long. V lost 0 bases, J lost 5 bases, and 9 bases lay in between. Germline CDR1 reads SGHRS; CDR2 reads YFSETQ. CDR3 nucleotides: TGCGCCAGCAGCTTGGTCATAAGGGACGAGCAGTACTTC. It codes for CASSLVIRDEQYF.

The chain couples TRBV5-1 to TRBJ2-3, with D uncertain. Trimming left V 2 bases short and J 1 base short, with 11 bases between. The CDR3 loop spans 15 amino acids. Germline-derived CDR1 and CDR2 are SGHRS and YFSETQ. Here the CDR3 DNA reads TGCGCCAGCAGCTTCGAAGCGATCGGCACAGATACGCAGTATTTT. Translated: CASSFEAIGTDTQYF.

CDR3 sequence: CASSANTGADTQYF. The CDR3 DNA sequence: TGTGCCAGCAGTGCGAATACGGGGGCAGATACGCAGTATTTT. The gene calls are TRBV25-1 and TRBJ2-3, with D maybe TRBD2 (6 bases). Trimming pared 4 bases from V and 4 bases from J, leaving 12 bases between. Germline loops: CDR1 MGHDK, CDR2 SYGVNS. The CDR3 totals 14 residues.

This chain connects TRBV4-2 to TRBJ2-7; 8 bases are shared with TRBD1. V was pared by 5 bases and J by 7 bases, with 7 bases of the junction left unmatched. The CDR3 sequence is 13 residues long. Germline V gives CDR1 LGHNA, CDR2 YNFKEQ. CDR3 residues: CASSGRGRREQYF. CDR3 in DNA: TGTGCCAGCAGCGGCAGGGGGCGCCGGGAGCAGTACTTC.

This clone was detected once. CDR3 nucleotides: TGTGCCAGCAAACCCTGGGAGGAGGATGGCTACACCTTC. Its translation is CASKPWEEDGYTF. The rearrangement links TRBV7-9 to TRBJ1-2; D remains unclear. The V and J ends lost 7 bases and 6 bases respectively, with 15 bases between them. Germline V gene sequence: CDR1 SEHNR, CDR2 FQNEAQ (reference sequence). This CDR3 is built from 13 residues.

The chain carries TRBV4-1 and TRBJ2-7; D is unresolved. Trimming shortened V by 3 bases and J by 2 bases, and 11 bases separated the two germline ends. This CDR3 has 14 amino acids. CDR1 and CDR2 from the germline V gene are MGHRA and YSYEKL. The CDR3 DNA is TGCGCCAGCAGCCATGGAGACTTGACCTACGAGCAGTACTTC. It encodes CASSHGDLTYEQYF.

This chain links TRBV5-6 with TRBJ1-1, with D unresolved. This CDR3 spans 14 amino acids. Germline CDR1 SGHDT, CDR2 YYEEEE. V lost 6 bases, J lost 5 bases, and 17 bases lay in between. This CDR3 reads CASTIYHWDTEAFF. For the CDR3, the DNA is TGTGCCAGCACAATATACCATTGGGATACTGAAGCTTTCTTT.

This chain joins TRBV4-1 and TRBJ2-7, with D perhaps TRBD1 (5 bases). Germline V lookup: CDR1 MGHRA, CDR2 YSYEKL. The CDR3 length is 16 residues. V lost 1 base and J lost 0, with 13 bases in between. Here the CDR3 reads CASSQGQLGASYEQYF. In DNA form, the CDR3 reads TGCGCCAGCAGCCAAGGACAGCTTGGGGCCTCCTACGAGCAGTACTTC.

This clone showed up just once. The chain employs TRBV6-1 and TRBJ1-5; TRBD1 matches at 8 bases. The junction had 8 bases not matched to a gene; V was cut back by 8 bases and J by 5 bases. This CDR3 comprises 14 residues. Germline V lookup: CDR1 MNHNS, CDR2 SASEGT. CDR3 protein: CASGQGASYQPQHF. CDR3 bases: TGTGCCAGCGGCCAGGGGGCCTCATATCAGCCCCAGCATTTT.

The chain employs TRBV5-1 and TRBJ1-2; D is perhaps TRBD1 (5 bases). CDR1 is SGHRS and CDR2 is YFSETQ in the germline V gene. Trimming stripped 4 bases from V and 2 bases from J, with 15 bases between. The CDR3 spans 15 residues. CDR3 DNA: TGCGCCAGCAGCGTACAATTGTCAGGGAACTATGGCTACACCTTC. This gives the protein CASSVQLSGNYGYTF.